Presented here are 32 T cell receptor beta chains from one specimen sequenced in a study of CD8 T cells in ankylosing spondylitis. TCRdb re-analysed the 5' RACE reads in MiXCR, keeping a single row per CDR3 protein. The data contain approximately 130,000 distinct CDR3 sequences, about an eighth of them seen just once; the ten biggest clones take up around 4.1%. Input material: blood, either unsorted or a sorted T cell fraction (not recorded which). These receptor sequences come from a female donor with ankylosing spondylitis or in good health (not recorded which).

This clonotype was seen many times. The chain couples TRBV12-3 or TRBV12-4 to TRBJ2-2; D is possibly TRBD2 (5 bases). The CDR3 is made up of 17 amino acids. V lost 6 bases to trimming and J lost 6 bases, with 23 bases between them. The CDR3 nucleotides are TGTGCCAGCAGCCCCTTTACTATCACGACCGGGGCCGGGGAGCTGTTTTTT. Protein product: CASSPFTITTGAGELFF.

This clonotype showed up just a few times. The rearrangement links TRBV20-1 to TRBJ1-2; 10 bases are a match to TRBD1. The CDR3 consists of 16 residues. After removal of 2 bases from V and 8 bases from J, the junction contained 14 bases not matched to a gene. Germline lookup yields CDR1 DFQATT and CDR2 SNEGSKA (reference sequence). CDR3 amino acids: CSARTLQTGGEVGYTF. Here the CDR3 DNA reads TGCAGTGCTAGAACCCTCCAGACAGGGGGCGAGGTCGGCTACACCTTC.

Comments on this clonotype: A much more abundant neighbour one base away suggests this may be a read error. CDR3: CANSWGFGAFF. For the CDR3, the DNA is TGTGCCAACAGTTGGGGTTTTGGGGCTTTCTTT. This chain links TRBV6-2 or TRBV6-3 with TRBJ1-1; D uncertain. Germline V lookup: CDR1 MNHEY, CDR2 SVGEGT. The CDR3 consists of 11 residues.

This chain connects TRBV3-1 to TRBJ2-1; D could derive from TRBD1 or TRBD2 (6 bases each). Germline V CDR1 and CDR2: LGHDT, YNNKEL (reference sequence). This CDR3 has 15 residues. V lost 1 base to trimming and J lost 7 bases, with 14 bases between them. The CDR3 protein is CASSQAAGGRNEQFF. Written as DNA, the CDR3 is TGTGCCAGCAGCCAAGCGGCCGGGGGCAGAAATGAGCAGTTCTTC.

This clonotype was seen repeatedly, ten times or more. The chain is built from TRBV4-2 and TRBJ2-3; 11 bases agree with TRBD2. The CDR3 totals 19 residues. V shed 4 bases, J shed 1 base, and the junction held 13 bases outside the gene matches. Per the germline V gene, CDR1 is LGHNA and CDR2 is YNFKEQ. CDR3 nucleotide sequence: TGTGCCAGCAGCCCGCCGACTAGCGGGACCAGACGTGGCACAGATACGCAGTATTTT. It translates to CASSPPTSGTRRGTDTQYF.

The table lists this clonotype with a few counts. The V gene is TRBV6-5, the J gene TRBJ2-1, with 10 bases lining up with TRBD1. CDR3 size: 16 residues. Trimming took 2 bases from V and 8 from J; bases not matched to a gene: 9. CDR1 MNHEY and CDR2 SVGAGI come from the germline V gene. The CDR3 DNA follows: TGTGCCAGCAGTTACGGCGGGGCGGGACAGGGGCATGAGCAGTTCTTC. It yields the protein CASSYGGAGQGHEQFF.

This clonotype has only a few counts. The chain's CDR3 is CASSVYSAGSYNEQFF. DNA of the CDR3: TGTGCCAGCAGCGTATACTCAGCTGGGTCCTACAATGAGCAGTTCTTC. V gene TRBV11-3 combines with J gene TRBJ2-1, with D uncertain. Germline V gene sequence: CDR1 SGHNT, CDR2 YENEEA. Trimming took off 5 bases at V and 1 base at J, with 15 bases between the two ends. The CDR3 has 16 residues.

This clonotype was counted many times. This rearrangement joins TRBV29-1 to TRBJ2-7; a weak D match, TRBD2 (6 bases). CDR1 SQVTM and CDR2 ANQGSEA come from the germline V gene. The CDR3 has 16 amino acids. Trimming shortened V by 1 base and J by 0 bases, and 16 bases separated the two germline ends. The CDR3 DNA sequence: TGCAGCGTTGAAGGGCTGGGGCGGGATAGCTCCTACGAGCAGTACTTC. The encoded protein is CSVEGLGRDSSYEQYF.

This clonotype was seen many times. The chain links TRBV10-1 to TRBJ2-1; 8 positions agree with TRBD2. The CDR3 is 14 amino acids. Per germline, CDR1 WNHNN and CDR2 SYGVQD (reference sequence). J lost 7 bases, V lost 3 bases, and 5 bases had no gene match. The CDR3 DNA sequence: TGCGCCAGCAGTGAACCGGGACTAGGGAATGAGCAGTTCTTC. It yields the protein CASSEPGLGNEQFF.

This sequence joins TRBV29-1 and TRBJ1-1, with D unclear. Trimming removed 3 bases at V and 1 base at J, with 9 bases between. There are 13 residues in the CDR3. Germline V gives CDR1 SQVTM, CDR2 ANQGSEA. The CDR3, as DNA: TGCAGCGTTGATGGTGGAGCGAACACTGAAGCTTTCTTT. It specifies CSVDGGANTEAFF.

This rearrangement joins TRBV5-1 to TRBJ2-7; D remains ambiguous. With 4 bases removed from V and 4 bases from J, the gap between germline ends came to 15 bases. Germline-derived CDR1 and CDR2 are SGHRS and YFSETQ. There are 14 residues in the CDR3. CDR3 DNA: TGCGCCAGCAGCAAAGACAACGATCGGTACGAGCAGTACTTC. Protein product: CASSKDNDRYEQYF.

Worth noting for this clonotype: At one end, the junction sequence differs from germline, possibly due to a read error. This rearrangement joins TRBV29-1 to TRBJ2-5; the match to TRBD2 covers 8 bases. CDR1 and CDR2 from the germline V gene are SQVTM and ANQGSEA. This CDR3 is built from 13 residues. The CDR3 sequence is CSVLGAGGENQYF. In nucleotides, the CDR3 is TGCAGCGTTTTGGGGGCGGGAGGAGAGAACCAGTACTTC.

This clonotype came up many times. The V gene is TRBV5-1, the J gene TRBJ2-1, with 10 bases lining up with TRBD2. There are 17 residues in the CDR3. Looked up from germline, CDR1 is SGHRS and CDR2 is YFSETQ. With V trimmed by 4 bases and J by 3 bases, 10 bases remained unmatched. The CDR3 protein is CASSTAPTSGNYNEQFF. The CDR3, as DNA: TGCGCCAGCAGCACTGCCCCAACTAGCGGGAACTACAATGAGCAGTTCTTC.

This clonotype was picked up many times. V and J are TRBV12-3 or TRBV12-4 and TRBJ1-6; weak D call: TRBD1 (6 bases). V lost 5 bases, J lost 12 bases, and 11 bases lay in between. The CDR3 has 12 amino acids. CDR3 coding DNA: TGTGCCAGCAGTCCGGACAGTCAACCCCTCCACTTT. It translates to CASSPDSQPLHF.

As to this clonotype: Just one base apart from a much larger clone, this may be a read error. The V call is TRBV6-2 or TRBV6-3, the J call TRBJ1-5; D unclear. The CDR3 is made up of 13 amino acids. From germline, CDR1 is MNHEY and CDR2 SVGEGT. V was pared by 4 bases and J by 7 bases, with 11 bases between. The CDR3 sequence is CASSSASGQPQHF. The CDR3 nucleotides read TGTGCCAGCAGTTCCGCGAGCGGACAGCCCCAGCATTTT.

This clonotype was found a few times. The chain has TRBV20-1 and TRBJ1-1; D is uncertain. Trimming stripped 3 bases from V and 7 bases from J, with 9 bases between. CDR3 length: 11 amino acids. Germline-derived CDR1 and CDR2 are DFQATT and SNEGSKA (reference sequence). The DNA of the CDR3 is TGCAGTGCTAGTTCGTCCTTTGAAGCTTTCTTT. It codes for CSASSSFEAFF.

This clonotype was recorded a few times. V and J are TRBV20-1 and TRBJ2-5; 9 bases fit TRBD2. The length of the CDR3 is 14 residues. The germline V gene encodes CDR1 DFQATT and CDR2 SNEGSKA (reference sequence). V dropped 3 bases and J dropped 2; count of bases not matched to a gene: 4. CDR3 nucleotides: TGCAGTGCTAGGGTAGGACTAGCGCAAGAGACCCAGTACTTC. Translation gives CSARVGLAQETQYF.

This clonotype was counted ten times or more. CDR3 DNA: TGTGCCAGCAGCTTCGAATGGCAATCGGACACCGGGGAGCTGTTTTTT. Translation: CASSFEWQSDTGELFF. V gene TRBV5-6 combines with J gene TRBJ2-2; D unresolved. The CDR3 consists of 16 residues. The V gene lost 2 bases and the J gene lost 3 bases, with 14 bases spanning the gap. Germline loops: CDR1 SGHDT, CDR2 YYEEEE. Full variable domain (outside the CDR3, taken from reference TRBV5-6 and TRBJ2-2): DAGVTQSPTHLIKTRGQQVTLRCSPKSGHDTVSWYQQALGQGPQFIFQYYEEEERQRGNFPDRFSGHQFPNYSSELNVNALLLGDSALYLCASSFEWQSDTGELFFGEGSRLTVL.

This clonotype was recorded at least ten times. This chain connects TRBV18 to TRBJ1-1; D remains unclear. This CDR3 has 13 residues. Per the germline V gene, CDR1 is KGHSH and CDR2 is LQKENI. Trimming took off 6 bases at V and 7 bases at J, with 15 bases between the two ends. CDR3: CASSTSGMVEAFF. For the CDR3, the DNA is TGTGCCAGCTCCACGAGCGGAATGGTTGAAGCTTTCTTT. The whole variable domain, filled in from reference TRBV18 and TRBJ1-1, reads NAGVMQNPRHLVRRRGQEARLRCSPMKGHSHVYWYRQLPEEGLKFMVYLQKENIIDESGMPKERFSAEFPKEGPSILRIQQVVRGDSAAYFCASSTSGMVEAFFGQGTRLTVV.

In its sample, this clonotype was seen many times. The chain is built from TRBV7-3 and TRBJ2-2; unclear D gene. Germline V gives CDR1 SGHTA, CDR2 FQGTGA. V gave up 5 bases and J gave up 2 bases, with 6 bases separating them. The CDR3 extends over 13 amino acids. The CDR3 DNA is TGTGCCAGCAGCCAAAGTAACACCGGGGAGCTGTTTTTT. It yields the protein CASSQSNTGELFF.

The sample holds many counts of this clonotype. The chain is built from TRBV5-5 and TRBJ2-4, with a tentative D call TRBD2 (6 bases). This CDR3 comprises 15 residues. The germline gives CDR1 SGHKS, CDR2 YYEKEE (reference sequence). V was trimmed by 4 bases and J by 4 bases, leaving 15 bases between them. The CDR3 DNA sequence: TGTGCCAGCAGCCTGTTCGTGGGGGGAAAAAACATTCAGTACTTC. This translates into CASSLFVGGKNIQYF.

This clonotype was recorded many times. The chain recombines TRBV29-1 with TRBJ1-1, with a weak D call TRBD1 (5 bases). The V end was cut by 4 bases, the J end by 5 bases, with 11 bases between. The CDR3 covers 12 residues. Germline CDR1 reads SQVTM; CDR2 reads ANQGSEA. In DNA, the CDR3 is TGCAGCGTTGGTACGGGGGGGACTGAAGCTTTCTTT. Its translation: CSVGTGGTEAFF.

This clonotype appeared many times. The chain is built from TRBV20-1 and TRBJ1-6; TRBD1 might be the D (5 bases). The CDR3 consists of 15 residues. Germline V gene lookup returns CDR1 DFQATT and CDR2 SNEGSKA (reference sequence). V dropped 7 bases and J dropped 7 bases, with 20 bases sitting between them. Here the CDR3 DNA reads TGCAGTGTAGGTCCAGGTGGGAGGACAAATTCACCCCTCCACTTT. Amino acid sequence: CSVGPGGRTNSPLHF.

This clonotype was picked up many times. The CDR3 protein is CASSPRTANTEAFF. The DNA of the CDR3 is TGTGCCAGCAGTCCCCGGACAGCGAACACTGAAGCTTTCTTT. V and J are TRBV12-3 or TRBV12-4 and TRBJ1-1; TRBD1 is a possible D gene (6 bases). Deletions cut 5 bases from V and 1 base from J, with 11 bases between. This CDR3 region has 14 residues.

In regard to this clonotype: Being one base from a much bigger clone, this may be a read error. The chain recombines TRBV30 with TRBJ2-1, with D possibly being TRBD1 (5 bases). In germline, CDR1 is GTSNPN, CDR2 SVGIG (reference sequence). The CDR3 has 10 residues. Here the CDR3 DNA reads TGTGCCTGGACAGGGAATGGGCAGTTCTTC. The encoded protein is CAWTGNGQFF.

Only a few counts were recorded for this clonotype. V and J are TRBV19 and TRBJ1-4; the match to TRBD1 covers 7 bases. The V segment lost 5 bases and the J segment 5 bases; nucleotides outside the gene matches: 8. Looked up from germline, CDR1 is LNHDA and CDR2 is SQIVND (reference sequence). The CDR3 extends over 15 amino acids. As DNA, the CDR3 is TGTGCCAGTAGTCGACAGGGTACTTCGAATGAAAAACTGTTTTTT. Translated: CASSRQGTSNEKLFF.

The rearrangement joins TRBV11-2 to TRBJ1-2; D is possibly TRBD1 (6 bases). The CDR3 contains 14 residues. V lost 5 bases and J lost 6, with 16 bases in between. CDR1 and CDR2 (germline): SGHAT, FQNNGV. The CDR3 DNA follows: TGTGCCAGCAGCCCAAATACAGGGTTCGATGGCTACACCTTC. As protein: CASSPNTGFDGYTF.

This clonotype was recorded at least ten times. This chain links TRBV4-2 with TRBJ1-4; D may be TRBD1 (5 bases). The germline gives CDR1 LGHNA, CDR2 YNFKEQ. The CDR3 has 15 residues. Trimming removed 3 bases at V and 5 bases at J, with 13 bases between. The CDR3 sequence: CASSQQGDRNEKLFF. DNA of the CDR3: TGTGCCAGCAGCCAGCAGGGAGATAGGAATGAAAAACTGTTTTTT.

The CDR3 loop is CASSPPRGRERDNEQFF. In DNA, the CDR3 is TGTGCCAGCAGCCCACCCCGCGGGAGGGAACGGGACAATGAGCAGTTCTTC. V is TRBV7-6 and J is TRBJ2-1, with TRBD2 matching 9 bases. The J segment lost 5 bases and the V segment lost 5 bases, leaving 13 bases of the junction unmatched. From germline, CDR1 is SGHVS and CDR2 FNYEAQ. The CDR3 contains 17 residues. Full variable domain (outside the CDR3, taken from reference TRBV7-6 and TRBJ2-1): GAGVSQSPRYKVTKRGQDVALRCDPISGHVSLYWYRQALGQGPEFLTYFNYEAQQDKSGLPNDRFSAERPEGSISTLTIQRTEQRDSAMYRCASSPPRGRERDNEQFFGPGTRLTVL.

This clonotype was picked up a small number of times. The rearrangement joins TRBV7-6 to TRBJ1-2; unclear D gene. The germline CDR1 and CDR2 sequences are SGHVS and FNYEAQ. The CDR3 contains 13 residues. Trimming removed 5 bases at V and 3 bases at J, with 10 bases between. CDR3 DNA sequence: TGTGCCAGCAGCCCCAATCCTGACTATGGCTACACCTTC. Its translation is CASSPNPDYGYTF.

This clonotype was recorded at least ten times. This chain connects TRBV29-1 to TRBJ1-1; D gene uncertain. The CDR3 runs 11 residues. Looked up from germline, CDR1 is SQVTM and CDR2 is ANQGSEA. V dropped 6 bases and J dropped 4 bases, with 9 bases sitting between them. The CDR3 loop is CSVRSSTEAFF. The CDR3 nucleotides read TGCAGCGTCCGATCTTCCACTGAAGCTTTCTTT. Based on the CDR3 plus reference TRBV29-1 and TRBJ1-1, the full variable domain is SAVISQKPSRDICQRGTSLTIQCQVDSQVTMMFWYRQQPGQSLTLIATANQGSEATYESGFVIDKFPISRPNLTFSTLTVSNMSPEDSSIYLCSVRSSTEAFFGQGTRLTVV.

The table lists this clonotype with many counts. The V and J genes are TRBV12-3 or TRBV12-4 and TRBJ1-2, with no clear D. This CDR3 is 14 amino acids long. The ends were cut back, 3 bases at V and 5 bases at J, with 13 bases in the middle. The CDR3 loop is CASSLSAGKYGYTF. The DNA of the CDR3 is TGTGCCAGCAGTTTGTCAGCGGGCAAATATGGCTACACCTTC.